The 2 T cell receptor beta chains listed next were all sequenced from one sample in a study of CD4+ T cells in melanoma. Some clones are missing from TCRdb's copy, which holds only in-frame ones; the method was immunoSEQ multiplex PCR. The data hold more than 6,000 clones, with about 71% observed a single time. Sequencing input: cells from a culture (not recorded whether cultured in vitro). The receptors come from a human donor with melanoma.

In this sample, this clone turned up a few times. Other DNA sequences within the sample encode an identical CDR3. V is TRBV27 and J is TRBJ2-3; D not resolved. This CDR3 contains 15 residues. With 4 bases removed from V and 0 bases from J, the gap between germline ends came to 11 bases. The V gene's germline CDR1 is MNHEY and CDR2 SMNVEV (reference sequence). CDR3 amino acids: CASSSLTLSTDTQYF. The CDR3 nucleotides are TGTGCCAGCAGTTCGTTGACCCTTAGCACAGATACGCAGTATTTT.

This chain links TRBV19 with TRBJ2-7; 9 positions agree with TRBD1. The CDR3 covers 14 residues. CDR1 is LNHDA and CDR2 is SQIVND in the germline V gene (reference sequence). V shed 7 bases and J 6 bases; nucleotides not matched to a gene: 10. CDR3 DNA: TGTGCCAGTAACACCGGGACAGGGAATCGCGAGCAGTACTTC. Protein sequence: CASNTGTGNREQYF.